The 28 T cell receptor beta chains in this list originate from one sample, sequenced in a study of blood T cell repertoires in COVID-19. Sequencing used immunoSEQ multiplex PCR; TCRdb keeps in-frame clones, though not all of them. The sample shows about 160,000 clones, 70% to 90% of them seen only once. Sequencing was carried out using peripheral blood. The receptors were gathered from a middle-aged man with acute or convalescent COVID-19.

This chain links TRBV11-3 with TRBJ1-1; D remains ambiguous. Between the trimmed V and J ends, which lost 5 bases and 1 base, there was a span of 8 bases. Germline assignment: CDR1 SGHNT and CDR2 YENEEA. CDR3 length: 13 residues. CDR3 sequence: CASSLSPNTEAFF. The DNA for the CDR3 is TGTGCCAGCAGCCTGAGTCCGAACACTGAAGCTTTCTTT.

This clone was observed a few times. V usage is TRBV28 and J usage is TRBJ2-1; 10 nucleotides match TRBD2. Trimming took 4 bases from V and 8 from J; bases not matched to a gene: 8. This CDR3 comprises 15 residues. The germline V gene encodes CDR1 MDHEN and CDR2 SYDVKM. The CDR3 bases are TGTGCCAGCAGTTCTTCCAGCGGGGGGGTCCATGAGCAGTTCTTC. It is translated as CASSSSSGGVHEQFF.

This clone was seen only a few times. This rearrangement joins TRBV9 to TRBJ2-5; TRBD1 matches at 7 bases. This CDR3 contains 14 residues. CDR1 SGDLS and CDR2 YYNGEE come from the germline V gene. The ends lost 0 bases at V and 2 bases at J; junction bases unmatched: 1. This CDR3 is CASSVGDRQETQYF. The CDR3 region has the DNA TGTGCCAGCAGCGTAGGGGACAGACAAGAGACCCAGTACTTC.

The chain has TRBV18 and TRBJ1-3; D is undetermined. V dropped 0 bases and J dropped 8 bases, with 8 bases sitting between them. The CDR3 has 13 residues. The germline V gene encodes CDR1 KGHSH and CDR2 LQKENI. CDR3 sequence reads: CASSPPHGDTIYF. Written as DNA, the CDR3 is TGTGCCAGCTCACCACCTCACGGAGACACCATATATTTT. The whole variable domain, filled in from reference TRBV18 and TRBJ1-3, reads NAGVMQNPRHLVRRRGQEARLRCSPMKGHSHVYWYRQLPEEGLKFMVYLQKENIIDESGMPKERFSAEFPKEGPSILRIQQVVRGDSAAYFCASSPPHGDTIYFGEGSWLTVV.

V and J are TRBV7-2 and TRBJ2-1; tentatively, D is TRBD1 (6 bases). V was clipped by 5 bases and J by 1 base, with 12 bases between them. Germline V gene lookup returns CDR1 SGHTA and CDR2 FQGNSA. The CDR3 consists of 15 residues. Here the CDR3 DNA reads TGTGCCAGCAGCCGGGACACCGGGTCCTACAATGAGCAGTTCTTC. This gives the protein CASSRDTGSYNEQFF.

This sequence joins TRBV11-1 and TRBJ2-3; no reliable D call. V lost 6 bases and J lost 6, with 16 bases in between. CDR1 is SGHAT, CDR2 FQDESV, per germline (reference sequence). CDR3 length: 14 residues. In nucleotides, the CDR3 is TGTGCCAGCAGGAAGTCTAGAACGGCCGATACGCAGTATTTT. Translating gives CASRKSRTADTQYF.

This sequence joins TRBV6-4 and TRBJ2-1; 13 positions agree with TRBD2. V lost 4 bases to trimming and J lost 6 bases; unmatched junction nucleotides: 0. Germline-derived CDR1 and CDR2 are MRHNA and SNTAGT. This CDR3 is 14 amino acids long. CDR3 nucleotides: TGTGCCAGCAGTGGGACTAGCGGGGGCAATGAGCAGTTCTTC. Protein product: CASSGTSGGNEQFF.

V gene TRBV9 combines with J gene TRBJ2-7; D possibly corresponds to TRBD2 (5 bases). Looked up from germline, CDR1 is SGDLS and CDR2 is YYNGEE. This CDR3 comprises 17 residues. Trimming took off 0 bases at V and 0 bases at J, with 16 bases between the two ends. DNA of the CDR3: TGTGCCAGCAGCGTAGGAGAGGGTATGGGGTCCTCCTACGAGCAGTACTTC. Translated, it gives CASSVGEGMGSSYEQYF.

A word on this clone: The sample holds other DNA sequences that translate to the same CDR3. This rearrangement joins TRBV28 to TRBJ2-6, with D uncertain. V lost 3 bases and J 0 bases, leaving 3 bases between the germline ends. The CDR3 covers 14 residues. Germline lookup yields CDR1 MDHEN and CDR2 SYDVKM. In nucleotides, the CDR3 is TGTGCCAGCAGTTTCCGCTCTGGGGCCAACGTCCTGACTTTC. Its protein product is CASSFRSGANVLTF.

This chain uses TRBV6-2 or TRBV6-3 with TRBJ1-5, with D possibly being TRBD1 (5 bases). The germline CDR1 and CDR2 sequences are MNHEY and SVGEGT. V was clipped by 2 bases and J by 2 bases, with 7 bases between them. The CDR3 totals 14 residues. The CDR3 region has the DNA TGTGCCAGCAGTTACAGGGGTGGCAATCAGCCCCAGCATTTT. Amino acids: CASSYRGGNQPQHF.

This chain connects TRBV7-6 to TRBJ2-2; D perhaps matches TRBD1 (5 bases). Trimming stripped 5 bases from V and 5 bases from J, with 9 bases between. Germline CDR1 and CDR2: SGHVS and FNYEAQ. This CDR3 region has 13 residues. The CDR3 reads CASSPQGTGELFF. CDR3 coding DNA: TGTGCCAGCAGCCCTCAGGGAACCGGGGAGCTGTTTTTT.

The V gene is TRBV3-1 (or the pseudogene TRBV3-2), the J gene TRBJ2-2, with 9 positions matching TRBD2. This CDR3 is built from 15 residues. J lost 4 bases, V lost 4 bases, and 4 bases had no gene match. Germline V gene lookup returns CDR1 LGHDT and CDR2 YNNKEL (reference sequence). Written as DNA, the CDR3 is TGTGCCAGCAGCCGCGGGGGGGCAGGCACCGGGGAGCTGTTTTTT. Its translation is CASSRGGAGTGELFF.

The chain joins TRBV5-1 to TRBJ2-2; the match to TRBD1 covers 9 bases. The V segment lost 9 bases and the J segment 7 bases; nucleotides outside the gene matches: 10. The CDR3 length is 14 residues. Germline assignment: CDR1 SGHRS and CDR2 YFSETQ. The CDR3 loop is CATATGGNNGELFF. The CDR3 DNA follows: TGCGCCACCGCGACAGGGGGGAATAACGGGGAGCTGTTTTTT.

The genes are TRBV7-9 and TRBJ1-1, with no clear D. The V gene lost 2 bases and the J gene lost 6 bases, with 10 bases spanning the gap. The CDR3 spans 13 residues. Germline V gene lookup returns CDR1 SEHNR and CDR2 FQNEAQ (reference sequence). The CDR3 DNA reads as TGTGCCAGCAGCTTATTGGTTGAGTCTGAAGCTTTCTTT. It is translated as CASSLLVESEAFF.

The chain is built from TRBV11-2 and TRBJ2-3; 7 nucleotides line up with TRBD2. V dropped 7 bases and J dropped 3; count of bases not matched to a gene: 7. CDR1 is SGHAT and CDR2 is FQNNGV in the germline V gene. CDR3 length: 14 amino acids. The CDR3 bases are TGTGCCAGCACCCTGGGGGGGTGGACAGATACGCAGTATTTT. Translated: CASTLGGWTDTQYF.

The rearrangement joins TRBV5-6 to TRBJ1-1; 7 bases align to TRBD1. Germline assignment: CDR1 SGHDT and CDR2 YYEEEE. Unmatched junction bases numbered 3, after V lost 3 bases and J lost 1 base. The CDR3 has 14 amino acids. In DNA form, the CDR3 reads TGTGCCAGCAGCTGGGACAGAGAGAACACTGAAGCTTTCTTT. This sequence encodes CASSWDRENTEAFF.

A single count supports this clone. The gene calls are TRBV29-1 and TRBJ2-7; tentatively, D is TRBD1 (6 bases). From germline, CDR1 is SQVTM and CDR2 ANQGSEA. The V gene lost 6 bases and the J gene lost 3 bases, with 12 bases spanning the gap. This CDR3 is 12 amino acids long. The CDR3 reads CSVITGFYEQYF. The CDR3 nucleotides are TGCAGCGTGATAACAGGGTTCTACGAGCAGTACTTC.

The rearrangement joins TRBV9 to TRBJ1-2, with unresolved D. Germline V gene lookup returns CDR1 SGDLS and CDR2 YYNGEE. The CDR3 has 13 residues. The V and J ends lost 0 bases and 8 bases respectively, with 11 bases between them. The DNA for the CDR3 is TGTGCCAGCAGCGTAGGCGGAGTAGAAGGCTACACCTTC. It codes for CASSVGGVEGYTF.

V gene TRBV6-1 combines with J gene TRBJ1-6, with 9 bases fitting TRBD1. With V trimmed by 3 bases and J by 11 bases, 8 bases remained unmatched. This CDR3 region has 15 residues. CDR1 MNHNS and CDR2 SASEGT come from the germline V gene. The CDR3 here is CASSDLGQGYPPLHF. The CDR3 region has the DNA TGTGCCAGCAGTGATCTGGGACAGGGCTACCCACCCCTCCACTTT.

This chain links TRBV7-8 with TRBJ1-2; D unclear. In germline, CDR1 is SGHVS, CDR2 FQNEAQ. V lost 5 bases and J lost 0, with 25 bases in between. This CDR3 has 19 amino acids. CDR3 DNA: TGTGCCAGCAGCCTAGAATTTGGGAGGAGGGTATTAGCTAACTATGGCTACACCTTC. Encoded protein: CASSLEFGRRVLANYGYTF.

At least ten counts were recorded for this clone. The gene calls are TRBV5-6 and TRBJ1-5; 9 bases match TRBD1. The V gene's germline CDR1 is SGHDT and CDR2 YYEEEE. Losses at the gene ends were 2 bases for V and 3 bases for J; bases not matched to a gene: 6. CDR3 length: 16 residues. Here the CDR3 reads CASSLGTGLNNQPQHF. CDR3 nucleotide sequence: TGTGCCAGCAGCTTAGGGACAGGGCTTAACAATCAGCCCCAGCATTTT.

The chain combines TRBV7-2 with TRBJ1-6; 7 bases fit TRBD1. V dropped 8 bases and J dropped 7; count of bases not matched to a gene: 5. Germline V lookup: CDR1 SGHTA, CDR2 FQGNSA. The CDR3 runs to 13 residues. CDR3 region: CASGTDGNSPLHF. The CDR3 nucleotides are TGTGCCAGCGGGACAGATGGAAATTCACCCCTCCACTTT.

This chain joins TRBV6-5 and TRBJ1-6; no firm D call. The CDR3 loop spans 16 amino acids. The germline gives CDR1 MNHEY, CDR2 SVGAGI. Trimming removed 0 bases from V and 6 bases from J, with 12 bases in between. The CDR3 protein is CASSYSSQSGNSPLHF. The CDR3 coding sequence is TGTGCCAGCAGTTACTCGAGCCAGAGCGGTAATTCACCCCTCCACTTT.

The chain uses TRBV18 and TRBJ2-2; 7 positions agree with TRBD2. The V gene end was trimmed by 6 bases and the J gene end by 2 bases; junction bases not matched to a gene: 6. This CDR3 spans 15 amino acids. Germline V gene sequence: CDR1 KGHSH, CDR2 LQKENI. CDR3: CASSAPAGNTGELFF. Written as DNA, the CDR3 is TGTGCCAGCTCGGCACCAGCGGGAAACACCGGGGAGCTGTTTTTT. Based on the CDR3 plus reference TRBV18 and TRBJ2-2, the full variable domain is NAGVMQNPRHLVRRRGQEARLRCSPMKGHSHVYWYRQLPEEGLKFMVYLQKENIIDESGMPKERFSAEFPKEGPSILRIQQVVRGDSAAYFCASSAPAGNTGELFFGEGSRLTVL.

The rearrangement links TRBV12-3 or TRBV12-4 to TRBJ1-2; 7 bases map to TRBD1. Losses at the gene ends were 3 bases for V and 12 bases for J; bases not matched to a gene: 10. This CDR3 has 13 residues. The DNA for the CDR3 is TGTGCCAGCAGTTTTTACCGACGAGGGGGCCACACCTTC. This codes for CASSFYRRGGHTF.

Comment on this clone: The sample contains more than one DNA sequence encoding this CDR3. The chain combines TRBV5-1 with TRBJ2-5; no firm D call. This CDR3 contains 11 residues. Germline-derived CDR1 and CDR2 are SGHRS and YFSETQ. Trimming left V 3 bases short and J 2 bases short, with 2 bases between. The CDR3 DNA follows: TGCGCCAGCAGCTCTCAAGAGACCCAGTACTTC. It codes for CASSSQETQYF.

The V gene is TRBV3-1 (or the pseudogene TRBV3-2), the J gene TRBJ2-5, with 7 bases fitting TRBD2. Trimming removed 4 bases from V and 1 base from J; junction bases left unmatched: 6. The CDR3 spans 15 residues. The germline V gene encodes CDR1 LGHDT and CDR2 YNNKEL (reference sequence). The CDR3 sequence: CASSRTSERQETQYF. The CDR3 region has the DNA TGTGCCAGCAGCCGAACTAGCGAGCGCCAAGAGACCCAGTACTTC.

Concerning this clone: A read error may account for a junction end that differs from germline. The rearrangement links TRBV2 to TRBJ1-4, with D possibly matching TRBD1 (6 bases). Germline V gives CDR1 SNHLY, CDR2 FYNNEI. The CDR3 covers 12 residues. In DNA, the CDR3 is TGTGCCAGCAGCGTACAGGGAAACCCCCGGATTTTT. The encoded protein is CASSVQGNPRIF.